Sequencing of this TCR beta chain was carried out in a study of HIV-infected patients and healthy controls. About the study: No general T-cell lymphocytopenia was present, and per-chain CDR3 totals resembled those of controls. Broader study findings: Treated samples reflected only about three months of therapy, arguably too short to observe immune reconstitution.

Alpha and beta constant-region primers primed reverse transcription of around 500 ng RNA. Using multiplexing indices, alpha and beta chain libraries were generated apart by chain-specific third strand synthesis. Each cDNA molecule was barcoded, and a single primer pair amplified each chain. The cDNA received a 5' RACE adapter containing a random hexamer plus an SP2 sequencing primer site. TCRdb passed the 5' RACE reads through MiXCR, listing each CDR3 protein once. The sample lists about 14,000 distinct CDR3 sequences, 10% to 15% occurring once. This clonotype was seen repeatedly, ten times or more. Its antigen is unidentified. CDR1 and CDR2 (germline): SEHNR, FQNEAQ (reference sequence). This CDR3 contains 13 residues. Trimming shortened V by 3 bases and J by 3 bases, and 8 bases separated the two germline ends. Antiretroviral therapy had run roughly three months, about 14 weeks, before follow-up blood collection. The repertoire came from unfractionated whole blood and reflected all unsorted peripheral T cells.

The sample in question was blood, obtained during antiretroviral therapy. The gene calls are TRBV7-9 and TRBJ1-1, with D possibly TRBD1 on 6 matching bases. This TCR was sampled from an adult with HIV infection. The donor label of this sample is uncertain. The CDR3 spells CASSFYRDTEAFF. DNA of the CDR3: TGTGCCAGCAGCTTTTACAGGGACACTGAAGCTTTCTTT.